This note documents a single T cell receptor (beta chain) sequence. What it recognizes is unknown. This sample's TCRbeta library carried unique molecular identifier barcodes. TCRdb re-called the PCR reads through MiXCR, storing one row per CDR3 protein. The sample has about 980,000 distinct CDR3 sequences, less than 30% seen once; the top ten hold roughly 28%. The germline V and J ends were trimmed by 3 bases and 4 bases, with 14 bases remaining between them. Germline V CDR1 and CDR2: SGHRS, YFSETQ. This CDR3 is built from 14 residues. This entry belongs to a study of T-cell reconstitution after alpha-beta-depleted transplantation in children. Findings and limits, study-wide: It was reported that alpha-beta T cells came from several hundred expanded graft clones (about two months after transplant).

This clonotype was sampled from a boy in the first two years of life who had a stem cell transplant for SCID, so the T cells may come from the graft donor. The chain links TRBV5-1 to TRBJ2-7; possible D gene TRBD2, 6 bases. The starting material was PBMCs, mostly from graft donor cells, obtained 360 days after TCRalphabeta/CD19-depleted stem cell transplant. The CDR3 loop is CASSSQGGRYEQYF. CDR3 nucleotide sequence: TGCGCCAGCAGCTCCCAAGGAGGGCGATACGAGCAGTACTTC.